The text below deals with one T cell receptor (beta chain). This record belongs to a study of T cells in Graves' hyperthyroidism and ophthalmopathy. RNA transcripts yielded amplified TCR beta CDR3 regions. TCR CDR3 underwent first-round RT-PCR with the HTBI primer set. TCRdb processed the multiplex PCR reads anew with MiXCR; each CDR3 protein has one entry. The sample records about 720,000 distinct CDR3 sequences, around 15% being singletons. Source material for PBMCs was over 7.5 ml fresh peripheral blood. The CDR3 loop spans 15 amino acids. Germline lookup yields CDR1 KGHSH and CDR2 LQKENI. V was cut by 5 bases and J by 3 bases, with 14 bases left in between.

This clonotype was sampled from a man in his late teens or twenties with Graves' hyperthyroidism. This chain uses TRBV18 with TRBJ1-5, with TRBD1 as a possible D gene (6 bases). The sequenced sample consisted of blood. The DNA of the CDR3 is TGTGCCAGCTCATCTGCGGGGGGCACCAATCAGCCCCAGCATTTT. This sequence encodes CASSSAGGTNQPQHF. The entire variable domain, with the rest obtained from reference TRBV18 and TRBJ1-5, is as follows: NAGVMQNPRHLVRRRGQEARLRCSPMKGHSHVYWYRQLPEEGLKFMVYLQKENIIDESGMPKERFSAEFPKEGPSILRIQQVVRGDSAAYFCASSSAGGTNQPQHFGDGTRLSIL.